This T cell receptor beta chain was sequenced for a study of beta chain features in type 1 diabetes. Overall study results and limits: Shorter TCRB CDR3s, moderately but significantly so, marked every one of the four CD4+ subsets in Type 1 diabetes patients. The naive, central memory and Treg TCRB repertoires showed an apparent similarity that was greater among patients than among healthy donors.

Worth noting for this clone: Its specificity is not known.

The CDR3 is made up of 16 amino acids. V was pared by 0 bases and J by 1 base, with 6 bases of the junction left unmatched. CDR1 is SGDLS, CDR2 YYNGEE, per germline. As every portion of the isolated RNA was reverse transcribed, the sequencing read expressed TCRB transcripts. Libraries were prepared by immunoSEQ multiplex PCR; TCRdb keeps only in-frame clonotypes and omits some of them. The sample holds 350,000 to 450,000 clones, 10% to 15% seen once. A heparinised blood draw that averaged about 100 mL was obtained once from each donor. This receptor was taken from a woman younger than 30 with type 1 diabetes. Sequenced sample: naive CD4+ T cells from blood. This chain links TRBV9 with TRBJ2-7, with TRBD1 identical over 8 bases. The CDR3 loop is CASSVGPDRVSYEQYF. CDR3 nucleotide sequence: TGTGCCAGCAGCGTAGGCCCGGACAGGGTATCCTACGAGCAGTACTTC.